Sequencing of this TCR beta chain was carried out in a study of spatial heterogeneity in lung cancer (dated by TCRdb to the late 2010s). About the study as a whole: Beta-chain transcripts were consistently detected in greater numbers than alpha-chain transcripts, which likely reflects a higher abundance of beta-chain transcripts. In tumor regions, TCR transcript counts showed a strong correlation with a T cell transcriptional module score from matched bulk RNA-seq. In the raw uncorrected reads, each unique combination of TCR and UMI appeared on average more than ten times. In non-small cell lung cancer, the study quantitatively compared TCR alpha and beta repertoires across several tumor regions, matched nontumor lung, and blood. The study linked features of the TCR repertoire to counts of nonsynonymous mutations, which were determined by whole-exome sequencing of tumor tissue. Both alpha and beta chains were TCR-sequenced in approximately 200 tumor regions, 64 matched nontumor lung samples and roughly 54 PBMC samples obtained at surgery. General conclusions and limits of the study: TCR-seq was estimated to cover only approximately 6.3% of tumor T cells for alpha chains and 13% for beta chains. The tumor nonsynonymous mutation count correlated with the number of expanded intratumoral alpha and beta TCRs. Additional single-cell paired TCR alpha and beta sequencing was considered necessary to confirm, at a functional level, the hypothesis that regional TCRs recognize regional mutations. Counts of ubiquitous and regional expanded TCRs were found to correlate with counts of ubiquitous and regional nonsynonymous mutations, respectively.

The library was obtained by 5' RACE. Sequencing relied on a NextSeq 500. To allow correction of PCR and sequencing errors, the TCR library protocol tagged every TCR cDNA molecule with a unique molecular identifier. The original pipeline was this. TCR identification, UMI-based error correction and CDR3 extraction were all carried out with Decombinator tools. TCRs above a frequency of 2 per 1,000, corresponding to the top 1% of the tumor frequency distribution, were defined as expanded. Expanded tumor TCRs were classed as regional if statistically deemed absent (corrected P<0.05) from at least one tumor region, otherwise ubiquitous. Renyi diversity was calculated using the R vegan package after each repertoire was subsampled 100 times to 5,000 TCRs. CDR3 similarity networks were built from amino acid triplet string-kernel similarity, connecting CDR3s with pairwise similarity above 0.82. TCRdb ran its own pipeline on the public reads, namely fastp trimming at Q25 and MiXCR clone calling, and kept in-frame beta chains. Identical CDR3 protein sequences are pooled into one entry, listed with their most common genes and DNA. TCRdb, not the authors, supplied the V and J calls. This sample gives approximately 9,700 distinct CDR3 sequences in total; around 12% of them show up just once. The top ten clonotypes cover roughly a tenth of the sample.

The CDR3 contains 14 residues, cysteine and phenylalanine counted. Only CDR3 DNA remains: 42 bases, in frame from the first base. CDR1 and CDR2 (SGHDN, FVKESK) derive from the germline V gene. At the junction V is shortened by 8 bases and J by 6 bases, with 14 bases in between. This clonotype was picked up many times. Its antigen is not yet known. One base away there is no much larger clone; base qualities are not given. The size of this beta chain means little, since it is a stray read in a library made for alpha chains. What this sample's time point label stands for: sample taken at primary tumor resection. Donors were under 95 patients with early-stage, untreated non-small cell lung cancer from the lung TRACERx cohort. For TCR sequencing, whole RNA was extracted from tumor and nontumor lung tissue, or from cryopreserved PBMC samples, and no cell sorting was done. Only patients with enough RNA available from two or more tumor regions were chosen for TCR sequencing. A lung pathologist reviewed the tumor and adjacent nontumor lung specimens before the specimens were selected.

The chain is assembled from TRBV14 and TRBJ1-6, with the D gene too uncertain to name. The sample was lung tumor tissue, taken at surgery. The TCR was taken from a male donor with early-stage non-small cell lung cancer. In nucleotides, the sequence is TGTGCCAGCCGGCCGGGCGATTTTAATTCACCCCTCCACTTT. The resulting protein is CASRPGDFNSPLHF.